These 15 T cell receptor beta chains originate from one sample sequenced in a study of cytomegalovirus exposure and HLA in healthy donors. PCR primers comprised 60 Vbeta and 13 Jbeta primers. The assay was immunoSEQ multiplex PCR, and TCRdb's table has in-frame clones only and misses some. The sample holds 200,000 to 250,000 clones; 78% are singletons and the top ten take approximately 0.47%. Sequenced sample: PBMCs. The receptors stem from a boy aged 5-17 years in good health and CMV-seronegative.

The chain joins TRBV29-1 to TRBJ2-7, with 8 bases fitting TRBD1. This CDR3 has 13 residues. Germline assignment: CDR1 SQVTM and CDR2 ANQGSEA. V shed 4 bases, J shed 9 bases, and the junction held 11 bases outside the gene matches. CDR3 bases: TGCAGCGTTGTAGAGACAGGGGTTTGGGTGCAGTACTTC. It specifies CSVVETGVWVQYF.

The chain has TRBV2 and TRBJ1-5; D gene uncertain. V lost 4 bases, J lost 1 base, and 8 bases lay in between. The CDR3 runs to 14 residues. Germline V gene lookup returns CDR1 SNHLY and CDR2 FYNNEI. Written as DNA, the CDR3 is TGTGCCAGCAGTGCACAGAAAAGCAATCAGCCCCAGCATTTT. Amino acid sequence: CASSAQKSNQPQHF.

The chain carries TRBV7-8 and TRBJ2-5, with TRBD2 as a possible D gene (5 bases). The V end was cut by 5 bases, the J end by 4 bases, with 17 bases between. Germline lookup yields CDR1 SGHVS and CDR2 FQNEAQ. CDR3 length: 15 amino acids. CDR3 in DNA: TGTGCCAGCAGCGCTTTAGTGGAGGTGGGAGAGACCCAGTACTTC. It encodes CASSALVEVGETQYF.

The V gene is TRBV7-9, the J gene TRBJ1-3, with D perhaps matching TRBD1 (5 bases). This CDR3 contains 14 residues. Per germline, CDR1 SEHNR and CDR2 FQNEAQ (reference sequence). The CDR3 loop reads CSVAGTASGNTIYF. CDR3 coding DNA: TGTTCCGTCGCGGGGACGGCTTCTGGAAACACCATATATTTT.

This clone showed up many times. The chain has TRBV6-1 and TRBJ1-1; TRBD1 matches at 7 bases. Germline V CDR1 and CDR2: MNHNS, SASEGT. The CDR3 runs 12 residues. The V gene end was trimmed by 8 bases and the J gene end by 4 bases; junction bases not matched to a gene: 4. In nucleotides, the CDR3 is TGTGCCAGCTGGACAGGCGGCACTGAAGCTTTCTTT. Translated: CASWTGGTEAFF.

The CDR3 here is CASSGLAGGPHEQYF. In DNA form, the CDR3 reads TGTGCCAGCAGTGGATTAGCGGGGGGGCCTCACGAGCAGTACTTC. The chain combines TRBV2 with TRBJ2-7; 11 nucleotides agree with TRBD2. V was clipped by 4 bases and J by 5 bases; unmatched bases: 7. CDR3 length: 15 residues. Germline CDR1 and CDR2: SNHLY and FYNNEI. Supplemented by reference TRBV2 and TRBJ2-7, the full variable domain reads EPEVTQTPSHQVTQMGQEVILRCVPISNHLYFYWYRQILGQKVEFLVSFYNNEISEKSEIFDDQFSVERPDGSNFTLKIRSTKLEDSAMYFCASSGLAGGPHEQYFGPGTRLTVT.

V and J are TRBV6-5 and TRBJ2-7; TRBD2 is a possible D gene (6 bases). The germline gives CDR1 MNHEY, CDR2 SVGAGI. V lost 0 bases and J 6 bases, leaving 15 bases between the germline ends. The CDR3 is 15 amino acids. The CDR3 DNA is TGTGCCAGCAGTTACTCCCGACTAGGGGAAGGCGAGCAGTACTTC. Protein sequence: CASSYSRLGEGEQYF.

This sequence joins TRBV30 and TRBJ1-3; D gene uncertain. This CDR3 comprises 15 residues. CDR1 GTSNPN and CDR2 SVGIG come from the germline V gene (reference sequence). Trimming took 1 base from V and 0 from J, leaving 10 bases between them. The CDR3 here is CAWSGGRYSGNTIYF. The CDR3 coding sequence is TGTGCCTGGAGTGGTGGCAGGTACTCTGGAAACACCATATATTTT.

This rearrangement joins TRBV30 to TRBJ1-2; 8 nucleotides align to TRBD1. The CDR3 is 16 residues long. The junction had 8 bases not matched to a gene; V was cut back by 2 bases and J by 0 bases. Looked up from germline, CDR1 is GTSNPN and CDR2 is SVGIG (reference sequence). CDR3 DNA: TGTGCCTGGAGTTCGGACAGGGATCCAACTAACTATGGCTACACCTTC. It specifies CAWSSDRDPTNYGYTF.

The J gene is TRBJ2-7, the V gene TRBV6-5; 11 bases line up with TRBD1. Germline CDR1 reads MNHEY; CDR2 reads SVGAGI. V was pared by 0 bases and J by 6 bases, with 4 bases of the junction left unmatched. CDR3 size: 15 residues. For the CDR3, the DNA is TGTGCCAGCAGTTACTCTTGGACAGGGGGCCGCGAGCAGTACTTC. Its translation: CASSYSWTGGREQYF.

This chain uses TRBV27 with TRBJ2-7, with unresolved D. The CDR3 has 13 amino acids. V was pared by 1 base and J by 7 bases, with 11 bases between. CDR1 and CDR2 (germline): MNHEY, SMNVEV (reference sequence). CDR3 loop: CASSLYPVVEQYF. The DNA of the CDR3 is TGTGCCAGCAGTTTATATCCGGTCGTGGAGCAGTACTTC.

The CDR3 region has the DNA TGCGCCAGCAGCTTGGAAAGGGCAGCGGGCGATGAGCAGTTCTTC. Translated: CASSLERAAGDEQFF. V and J are TRBV5-1 and TRBJ2-1, with D perhaps TRBD2 (6 bases). CDR1 and CDR2 from the germline V gene are SGHRS and YFSETQ. The CDR3 has 15 residues. V dropped 0 bases and J dropped 8 bases, with 15 bases sitting between them.

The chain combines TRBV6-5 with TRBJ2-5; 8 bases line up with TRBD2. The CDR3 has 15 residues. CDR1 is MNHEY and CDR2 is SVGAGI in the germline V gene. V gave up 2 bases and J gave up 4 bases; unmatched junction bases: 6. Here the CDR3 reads CASSYPKRETETQYF. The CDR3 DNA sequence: TGTGCCAGCAGTTACCCGAAGCGGGAGACAGAGACCCAGTACTTC.

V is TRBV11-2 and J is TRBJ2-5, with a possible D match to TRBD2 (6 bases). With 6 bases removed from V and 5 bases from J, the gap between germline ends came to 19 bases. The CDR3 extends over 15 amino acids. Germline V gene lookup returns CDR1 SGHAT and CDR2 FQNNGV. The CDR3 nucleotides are TGTGCCAGCAGTCCCGGGGAGGCGGCTTGGGAGACCCAGTACTTC. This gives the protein CASSPGEAAWETQYF.

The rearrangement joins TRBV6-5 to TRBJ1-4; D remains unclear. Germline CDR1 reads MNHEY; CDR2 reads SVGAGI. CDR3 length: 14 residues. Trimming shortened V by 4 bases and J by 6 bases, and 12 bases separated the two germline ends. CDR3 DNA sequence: TGTGCCAGCAGTTCCACGCGGTCCGATGAAAAACTGTTTTTT. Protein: CASSSTRSDEKLFF.